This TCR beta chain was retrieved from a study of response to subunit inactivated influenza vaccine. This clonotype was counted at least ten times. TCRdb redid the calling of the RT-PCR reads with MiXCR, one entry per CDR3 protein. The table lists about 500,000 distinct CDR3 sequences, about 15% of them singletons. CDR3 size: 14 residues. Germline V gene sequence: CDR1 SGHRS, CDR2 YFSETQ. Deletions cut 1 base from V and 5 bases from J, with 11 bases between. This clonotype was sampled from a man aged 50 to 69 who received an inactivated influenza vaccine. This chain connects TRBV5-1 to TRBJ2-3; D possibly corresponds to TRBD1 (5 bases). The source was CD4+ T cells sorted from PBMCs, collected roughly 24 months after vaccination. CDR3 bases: TGCGCCAGCAGCTTGAAACAGGTGGAAGATACGCAGTATTTT. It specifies CASSLKQVEDTQYF.